This T cell receptor beta chain was sequenced in a study of T cells after yellow fever vaccination (dated by TCRdb to the late 2010s). Concerning the study at large: The SMART-Seq v4 Ultra Low Input RNA kit was used to prepare libraries from fractions with low cell numbers. To track T-cell clones before and after primary and booster YFV17D yellow fever vaccination, bulk TCR alpha and beta repertoires were sequenced longitudinally. Blood was drawn at multiple timepoints before and after primary and secondary immunization, with bulk PBMC replicates and cell subsets isolated. Two healthy male donors, one aged 18 to 30 and one aged 30 to 40 years, made up the cohort.

Synthesis of TCR cDNA relied on 5'RACE template switching, a step that introduced a universal primer site along with unique molecular identifiers. Priming of cDNA synthesis was performed from both the TCR alpha and TCR beta constant segments. Library amplification involved two PCR steps, and the second step added sample barcodes and sequencing adapters. Libraries were sequenced on Illumina HiSeq 2500 (2x100 bp) or NovaSeq (2x150 bp). Per the source publication's procedure: MIGEC was used to demultiplex reads and collapse the reads into UMI consensus sequences, and MiXCR was used for V(D)J alignment. Vaccine-responding clonotypes were identified with edgeR using replicate PBMC samples, with FDR below 0.01 and a log2 fold change above 5 up to day 15 being required. Each bulk clonotype was labeled CD4 or CD8 based on which sequenced repertoire, CD4 or CD8, contained the clonotype at higher abundance. The public sequencing data were trimmed at Q25 with fastp and processed into clonotypes with MiXCR by TCRdb, which kept only in-frame beta chains. Each entry is one CDR3 protein sequence, shown with its most common DNA and genes. The V and J calls follow TCRdb's processing rather than the paper's. Here the sample has about 75,000 distinct CDR3 sequences; more than 5.5% occur a single time. Roughly 29% of the sample is held by the ten biggest clonotypes.

What the research found in general, with its limitations: Because the study included only a couple of donors, the extent to which the findings can be generalized is limited. The secondary T-cell response was weaker than the primary response but faster, peaking on day 5 instead of day 15. A small share of clonotypes was detected in both CD4 and CD8 compartments, with the overlap likely arising from convergent recombination. Computational filtering was required because FACS-sorted repertoires could contain abundant contaminating clonotypes from the bulk population. After the booster, most clones that had expanded after primary vaccination were detected again (about 97% of CD4 and around 88% of CD8), suggesting broad maintenance of memory.

CDR3 length: 14 amino acids, cysteine to phenylalanine. The retained sequence is limited to the CDR3, 42 bases, with the frame set at the first base. V is pared back by 5 bases and J by 7 bases, with 12 bases lying between the germline termini. Based on the germline V gene (reference sequence), the CDR1 and CDR2 sequences are SEHNR and FQNEAQ. Concerning this clonotype itself: The specificity of this receptor is unknown. No much larger clone exists at a distance of one base, and base qualities are not known.

Explained via the paper, the treatment or condition label denotes: live attenuated yellow fever vaccine strain. A standard Ficoll-Paque protocol was used to isolate PBMCs from peripheral blood. Dynabeads CD4 and CD8 positive selection kits were used to isolate the CD4 and CD8 T-cell fractions. TriZol was used to extract RNA from bulk PBMCs, CD4 and CD8 fractions, and dextramer-positive and dextramer-negative fractions. This TCR derives from a young man who received the YFV17D yellow fever vaccine. Specimen: CD8+ T cells sorted from PBMCs, collected 10 days after the first yellow fever vaccination. This receptor chain uses TRBV7-9 and TRBJ1-6, with no reliable assignment of the D segment. The encoded CDR3 is CASSPGAGNSPLHF. The sequenced DNA: TGTGCCAGCAGCCCCGGAGCGGGAAATTCACCCCTCCACTTT.